The 11 T cell receptor beta chains in this list originate from one sample, sequenced in a study of blood T cell repertoires in COVID-19. The table came from immunoSEQ multiplex PCR; TCRdb's copy has only in-frame clones and leaves some out. The sample has about 190,000 clones, 89% seen once; the top ten hold approximately 6.7%. Sequencing was done on a sample of peripheral blood. Receptors originate from a man aged 40-49 years with acute or convalescent COVID-19.

The J gene is TRBJ2-5, the V gene TRBV2; 8 bases match TRBD2. The V and J ends lost 8 bases and 2 bases, in that order; junction bases with no gene match: 4. Looked up from germline, CDR1 is SNHLY and CDR2 is FYNNEI. This CDR3 spans 13 amino acids. The chain's CDR3 is CASERGRQETQYF. The CDR3 coding sequence is TGTGCCAGCGAGCGGGGGCGACAAGAGACCCAGTACTTC.

The gene calls are TRBV2 and TRBJ2-1, with D perhaps TRBD1 (6 bases). Trimming stripped 6 bases from V and 8 bases from J, with 20 bases between. The CDR3 is 15 amino acids. CDR1 and CDR2 (germline): SNHLY, FYNNEI. CDR3 protein: CASSAQFLQGDEQFF. The CDR3 DNA reads TGTGCCAGCAGCGCCCAATTCTTACAGGGCGATGAGCAGTTCTTC.

The CDR3 sequence: CASSEFTGGTQYF. Here the CDR3 DNA reads TGCGCCAGCAGTGAGTTCACAGGGGGGACCCAGTACTTC. This rearrangement joins TRBV10-1 to TRBJ2-5; 8 nucleotides line up with TRBD1. The CDR3 has 13 residues. Germline V gene lookup returns CDR1 WNHNN and CDR2 SYGVQD (reference sequence). V lost 1 base, J lost 7 bases, and 2 bases stayed unmatched.

The chain combines TRBV5-1 with TRBJ1-3; D not resolved. Trimming took off 4 bases at V and 0 bases at J, with 8 bases between the two ends. From germline, CDR1 is SGHRS and CDR2 YFSETQ. The CDR3 has 14 residues. The CDR3 reads CASSEGTSGNTIYF. Here the CDR3 DNA reads TGCGCCAGCAGCGAGGGCACCTCTGGAAACACCATATATTTT.

The rearrangement links TRBV7-9 to TRBJ2-2, with D uncertain. Trimming left V 5 bases short and J 1 base short, with 11 bases between. In germline, CDR1 is SEHNR, CDR2 FQNEAQ (reference sequence). The CDR3 runs 15 residues. CDR3 DNA sequence: TGTGCCAGCAGCCCCCTAGTCCGGAACACCGGGGAGCTGTTTTTT. This encodes CASSPLVRNTGELFF.

This rearrangement joins TRBV13 to TRBJ2-5; 7 nucleotides agree with TRBD1. Germline CDR1 and CDR2: PRHDT and FYEKMQ (reference sequence). The CDR3 contains 14 residues. The trim removed 1 base at V and 5 bases at J, leaving 4 bases unmatched. The CDR3 reads CASSLEQGYETQYF. CDR3 nucleotide sequence: TGTGCCAGCAGCTTAGAACAGGGGTACGAGACCCAGTACTTC.

The chain is built from TRBV30 and TRBJ2-5, with TRBD2 as a possible D gene (6 bases). Germline V gives CDR1 GTSNPN, CDR2 SVGIG (reference sequence). CDR3 length: 15 residues. Trimming stripped 4 bases from V and 5 bases from J, with 20 bases between. CDR3 nucleotides: TGTGCCTGGAATCGGATCGGGGGTTTACAGGAGACCCAGTACTTC. Protein: CAWNRIGGLQETQYF.

This clone turned up a few times. The chain has TRBV10-1 and TRBJ1-5; the D gene is possibly TRBD1 (6 bases). The length of the CDR3 is 15 residues. The germline V gene encodes CDR1 WNHNN and CDR2 SYGVQD (reference sequence). Trimming cost V 7 bases and J 3 bases, with 16 bases left between them. CDR3 sequence reads: CASTEGGLDNQPQHF. For the CDR3, the DNA is TGCGCCAGCACCGAGGGGGGACTAGACAATCAGCCCCAGCATTTT.

The chain uses TRBV4-2 and TRBJ1-1; unclear D gene. Germline CDR1 and CDR2: LGHNA and YNFKEQ. The CDR3 is made up of 12 amino acids. Deletions cut 0 bases from V and 7 bases from J, with 6 bases between. The CDR3 here is CASSQDADEAFF. The CDR3 DNA reads TGTGCCAGCAGCCAAGATGCAGATGAAGCTTTCTTT.

The V gene is TRBV29-1, the J gene TRBJ2-2; 12 bases agree with TRBD2. Germline lookup yields CDR1 SQVTM and CDR2 ANQGSEA. CDR3 length: 14 residues. V shed 6 bases, J shed 6 bases, and the junction held 5 bases outside the gene matches. The CDR3 nucleotides are TGCAGCGTCCCTCTAGCGGGGGGGGCCGGGGAGCTGTTTTTT. Its protein product is CSVPLAGGAGELFF.

The J gene is TRBJ2-4, the V gene TRBV10-2; D is unresolved. Deletions cut 1 base from V and 2 bases from J, with 9 bases between. This CDR3 comprises 15 residues. The germline V gene encodes CDR1 WSHSY and CDR2 SAAADI. The CDR3 loop reads CASSELELTKNIQYF. As DNA, the CDR3 is TGCGCCAGCAGTGAGTTAGAGTTAACCAAAAACATTCAGTACTTC.